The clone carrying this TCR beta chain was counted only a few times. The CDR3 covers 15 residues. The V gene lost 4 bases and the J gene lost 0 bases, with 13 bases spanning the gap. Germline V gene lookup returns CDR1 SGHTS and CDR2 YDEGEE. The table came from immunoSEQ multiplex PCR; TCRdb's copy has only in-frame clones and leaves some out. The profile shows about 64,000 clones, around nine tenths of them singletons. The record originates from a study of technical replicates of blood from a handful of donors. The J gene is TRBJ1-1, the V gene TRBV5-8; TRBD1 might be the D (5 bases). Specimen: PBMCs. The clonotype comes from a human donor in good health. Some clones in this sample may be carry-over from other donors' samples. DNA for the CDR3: TGTGCCAGCAGCCCAAAGACGGACATGAACACTGAAGCTTTCTTT. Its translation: CASSPKTDMNTEAFF.